Only a few counts were recorded for the clone carrying this T cell receptor (beta chain). Its target is not known. Between the trimmed V and J ends, which lost 0 bases and 5 bases, there was a span of 11 bases. This CDR3 has 14 amino acids. Germline V CDR1 and CDR2: SGHRS, YFSETQ. Library preparation for TCR beta used quantitative 5'-RACE with molecular barcodes. TCRdb independently ran MiXCR on the 5' RACE reads; one entry per CDR3 protein. The sample has over 450,000 distinct CDR3 sequences, approximately 11% seen once. This specimen comes from a study of CD8 T cells in ankylosing spondylitis. Overall study results and limits: Typical of ankylosing spondylitis blood, it appeared, was a TCR beta motif of several highly homologous variants. Reports of some motif variants in reactive arthritis synovial fluid and blood predate this one. Disease-associated clones were reportedly significantly overrepresented in matched ankylosing spondylitis synovial fluid. Disease-linked clones displayed a CD8+ phenotype and appeared relatively rarely in peripheral blood.

The chain couples TRBV5-1 to TRBJ2-5; D is possibly TRBD1 (5 bases). The receptor's source is a male donor with ankylosing spondylitis. Sequencing was performed on blood, either unsorted or a sorted T cell fraction (not recorded which). CDR3 in amino acids: CASSLGWGRETQYF. The CDR3 nucleotides read TGCGCCAGCAGCTTGGGCTGGGGCCGGGAGACCCAGTACTTC. Full variable domain (missing parts from reference TRBV5-1 and TRBJ2-5): KAGVTQTPRYLIKTRGQQVTLSCSPISGHRSVSWYQQTPGQGLQFLFEYFSETQRNKGNFPGRFSGRQFSNSRSEMNVSTLELGDSALYLCASSLGWGRETQYFGPGTRLLVL.